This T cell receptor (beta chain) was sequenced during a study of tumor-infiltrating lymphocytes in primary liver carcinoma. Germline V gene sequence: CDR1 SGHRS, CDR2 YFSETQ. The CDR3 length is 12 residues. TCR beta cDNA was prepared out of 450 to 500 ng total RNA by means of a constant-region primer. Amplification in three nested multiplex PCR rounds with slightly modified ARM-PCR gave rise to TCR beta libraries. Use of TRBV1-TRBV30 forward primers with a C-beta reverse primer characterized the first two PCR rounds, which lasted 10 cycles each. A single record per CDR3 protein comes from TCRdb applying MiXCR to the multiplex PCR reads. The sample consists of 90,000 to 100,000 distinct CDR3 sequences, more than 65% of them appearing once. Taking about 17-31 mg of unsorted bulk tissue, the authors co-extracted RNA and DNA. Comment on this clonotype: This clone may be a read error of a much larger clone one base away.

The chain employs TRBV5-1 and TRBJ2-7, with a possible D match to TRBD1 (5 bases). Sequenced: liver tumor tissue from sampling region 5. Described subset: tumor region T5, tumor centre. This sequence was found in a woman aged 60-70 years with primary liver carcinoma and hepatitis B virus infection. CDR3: CASSLEAGKQNF. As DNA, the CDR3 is TGCGCCAGCAGCTTGGAGGCAGGGAAACAGAACTTC.